A selection of T cell receptor beta chains follows, all from one sample in a study of OX40 agonist ivuxolimab in advanced cancers. Sequencing was performed with immunoSEQ multiplex PCR; in TCRdb, only in-frame clones are kept and a portion is missing. In the table there are roughly 61,000 clones, around four fifths of which are singletons. The sequences come from CD4+ or CD8+ T cells sorted from blood, collected in a trial of the OX40 agonist ivuxolimab. These receptors came from an adult with an advanced solid tumor such as melanoma, head and neck, liver or kidney cancer. CDR3s include the opening cysteine and the closing phenylalanine or tryptophan. A D gene is named only where the DNA matches it firmly. Only some rows state a clone size, as once, few, many or a class for expanded clones.

>TRBD1|-|TRBJ1-4|TRBV7-9|17
TGTGCCAGCAGCCAGGGACAGGGGATTCCAACTAATGAAAAACTGTTTTTT
CASSQGQGIPTNEKLFF
>TRBD2|once|TRBJ2-5|TRBV9|15
TGTGCCAGCAGCGCTCTGGGGAGGGATCAAGAGACCCAGTACTTC
CASSALGRDQETQYF
>-|-|TRBJ2-7|TRBV6-6|13
TGTGCCAGCAGTCGCAAAGGGGGGTACGAGCAGTACTTC
CASSRKGGYEQYF
>-|-|TRBJ1-5|TRBV28|14
TGTGCCAGCAGTCAGCCGGGAGAACGAAAGCCCCAGCATTTT
CASSQPGERKPQHF
>TRBD1|-|TRBJ2-2|TRBV5-4|16
TGTGCCAGCAGCTCGCGGACAGGGGGCAGGACCGGGGAGCTGTTTTTT
CASSSRTGGRTGELFF
>TRBD2|-|TRBJ2-7|TRBV6-6|14
TGTGCCAGCAGTAAGGGACTAGGATCCTACGAGCAGTACTTC
CASSKGLGSYEQYF
>TRBD1|-|TRBJ2-5|TRBV5-4|15
TGTGCCAGCAGCTTGGACCCAGGGGGCCAAGAGACCCAGTACTTC
CASSLDPGGQETQYF
>-|-|TRBJ1-6|TRBV15|17
TGTGCCACCAGCAGAGTGCTGGGGAGCTCCTATAATTCACCCCTCCACTTT
CATSRVLGSSYNSPLHF
>TRBD2|once|TRBJ2-2|TRBV5-1|16
TGCGCCAGCAGCTTGAATAGCGGGGGGAACACCGGGGAGCTGTTTTTT
CASSLNSGGNTGELFF
>TRBD2|-|TRBJ2-3|TRBV11-2|16
TGTGCCAGCAGCTCTCTAGCGGGGGGTATGTCAGATACGCAGTATTTT
CASSSLAGGMSDTQYF
>-|-|TRBJ2-7|TRBV5-1|15
TGCGCCAGCAGTGAGGGAGGAGGGGATCTCCACGAGCAGTACTTC
CASSEGGGDLHEQYF
>-|few|TRBJ2-5|TRBV5-4|13
TGTGCCAGCAGCCCCCCCCGGGGAGAGACCCAGTACTTC
CASSPPRGETQYF
>-|-|TRBJ2-1|TRBV16|13
TGTGCCAGCAGCAACCACTACGACAATGAGCAGTTCTTC
CASSNHYDNEQFF
>-|-|TRBJ2-5|TRBV28|15
TGTGCCAGCAGTCGCACTATGGGCGGACAAGAGACCCAGTACTTC
CASSRTMGGQETQYF
>-|once|TRBJ2-1|TRBV5-1|12
TGCGCCAGCAGCTGGGGACGCAATGAGCAGTTCTTC
CASSWGRNEQFF
>-|many|TRBJ2-2|TRBV7-8|14
TGTGCCAGCAGCCGGACAGAGAACACCGGGGAGCTGTTTTTT
CASSRTENTGELFF
>-|-|TRBJ1-2|TRBV28|15
TGTGCCAGCAGTTTAACTGAGGGAACAAACTATGGCTACACCTTC
CASSLTEGTNYGYTF
>-|once|TRBJ2-7|TRBV19|12
TGTGCCAGTAACAGGGAAGGGTACGAGCAGTACTTC
CASNREGYEQYF
>-|-|TRBJ1-4|TRBV5-5|14
TGTGCCAGCAGCCGCACCGGGGGTGATGAAAAACTGTTTTTT
CASSRTGGDEKLFF
>-|-|TRBJ1-1|TRBV5-6|14
TGTGCCAGCAGCCTCGGACAAGTCAACACTGAAGCTTTCTTT
CASSLGQVNTEAFF
>-|-|TRBJ1-2|TRBV10-1|15
TGCGCCAGCAGTGAGTCCGGCAGAAACCTCTATGGCTACACCTTC
CASSESGRNLYGYTF
>TRBD1|-|TRBJ1-2|TRBV19|15
TGTGCCAGTAAAAGCGGACAGGGGGCGAACTATGGCTACACCTTC
CASKSGQGANYGYTF
>-|few|TRBJ1-5|TRBV10-3|14
TGTGCCATCAGTGCACAGGGAACTTCTCAGCCCCAGCATTTT
CAISAQGTSQPQHF
>-|-|TRBJ2-7|TRBV27|13
TGTGCCAGCAGTTTGAGGGTCTCCTACGAGCAGTACTTC
CASSLRVSYEQYF
>-|-|TRBJ2-7|TRBV7-9|16
TGTGCCAGCAGCTTAGCTTTCCGGGGTCGTGCTTACGAGCAGTACTTC
CASSLAFRGRAYEQYF
>TRBD1|-|TRBJ2-5|TRBV5-1|14
TGCGCCAGCAGCGCGACAGGGTTCCAAGAGACCCAGTACTTC
CASSATGFQETQYF
>TRBD1|-|TRBJ2-2|TRBV6-6|15
TGTGCCAGCACCGCCGGGACAGGGGGCGCGGGGGAGCTGTTTTTT
CASTAGTGGAGELFF
>-|-|TRBJ1-2|TRBV29-1|14
TGCAGCGTTGAAGATCTTGTGGTGAAATATGGCTACACCTTC
CSVEDLVVKYGYTF